The 31 T cell receptor beta chains presented below share a single source sample, sequenced in a study of blood T cells in healthy people across ages. Primers used in a second PCR of about 6 to 11 cycles were a sample-barcoded 5' primer and a J-beta primer mix. TCRdb re-called the 5' RACE reads through MiXCR, storing one row per CDR3 protein. The sample holds hundreds of thousands of distinct CDR3 sequences, 45% to 65% seen once. Sequencing input: blood. Receptors were obtained from a man aged 55 to 70 in good health.

This chain uses TRBV29-1 with TRBJ2-7; 10 bases agree with TRBD1. Germline assignment: CDR1 SQVTM and CDR2 ANQGSEA. With 5 bases clipped from V and 6 bases from J, the junction kept 10 bases outside the gene matches. The CDR3 consists of 14 residues. In nucleotides, the CDR3 is TGCAGCGTTAGACAGGGGGCGGATGGCCGCGAGCAGTACTTC. Its protein product is CSVRQGADGREQYF.

In this sample, this clonotype turned up a few times. J is TRBJ2-3 and V is TRBV29-1, with a weak D call TRBD2 (5 bases). From germline, CDR1 is SQVTM and CDR2 ANQGSEA. Trimming removed 6 bases from V and 6 bases from J, with 16 bases in between. This CDR3 spans 13 amino acids. Here the CDR3 reads CSVQTTGVDTQYF. In DNA, the CDR3 is TGCAGCGTCCAGACTACGGGTGTCGATACGCAGTATTTT.

The V and J genes are TRBV5-1 and TRBJ2-1; the match to TRBD2 covers 9 bases. CDR3 size: 15 residues. Germline V lookup: CDR1 SGHRS, CDR2 YFSETQ. J gave up 8 bases and V 4 bases, and 10 bases lay outside the gene matches. CDR3 bases: TGCGCCAGCAGCCCTTGGCGGGGGGGCAGCTATGAGCAGTTCTTC. Translating it yields CASSPWRGGSYEQFF.

In DNA form, the CDR3 reads TGTGCCAGCAACCCGACAGGGCGCGATGAGCAGTTCTTC. Translation gives CASNPTGRDEQFF. The rearrangement links TRBV12-3 or TRBV12-4 to TRBJ2-1; 7 positions agree with TRBD1. The V gene end was trimmed by 7 bases and the J gene end by 8 bases; junction bases not matched to a gene: 8. CDR3 length equals 13 residues.

This clonotype has only a few counts. V and J are TRBV2 and TRBJ1-1, with D unclear. V was cut by 6 bases and J by 6 bases, with 17 bases left in between. The V gene's germline CDR1 is SNHLY and CDR2 FYNNEI. The CDR3 covers 14 residues. The CDR3 bases are TGTGCCAGCAGACGGATGGCGGGTAGAGCTGAAGCTTTCTTT. Translated, it gives CASRRMAGRAEAFF. The full variable domain, completed using reference TRBV2 and TRBJ1-1, is EPEVTQTPSHQVTQMGQEVILRCVPISNHLYFYWYRQILGQKVEFLVSFYNNEISEKSEIFDDQFSVERPDGSNFTLKIRSTKLEDSAMYFCASRRMAGRAEAFFGQGTRLTVV.

This clonotype was found a few times. The chain employs TRBV4-1 and TRBJ2-7; D may be TRBD2 (5 bases). Trimming pared 3 bases from V and 2 bases from J, leaving 14 bases between. This CDR3 has 15 residues. Per the germline V gene, CDR1 is MGHRA and CDR2 is YSYEKL. This CDR3 reads CASSQRTALTYEQYF. CDR3 nucleotide sequence: TGCGCCAGCAGCCAGCGGACTGCCCTCACCTACGAGCAGTACTTC.

The V and J genes are TRBV7-9 and TRBJ2-1; D unresolved. The CDR3 covers 13 residues. The germline V gene has CDR1 SEHNR and CDR2 FQNEAQ (reference sequence). V lost 5 bases and J 8 bases, leaving 13 bases between the germline ends. CDR3 DNA sequence: TGTGCCAGCAGCGATGGACGGCCCGATGAGCAGTTCTTC. Its translation: CASSDGRPDEQFF.

The V call is TRBV29-1, the J call TRBJ2-1; TRBD1 matches at 7 bases. Germline assignment: CDR1 SQVTM and CDR2 ANQGSEA. The CDR3 is 13 amino acids. V was clipped by 0 bases and J by 8 bases; unmatched bases: 4. The CDR3 bases are TGCAGCGTTGAAGATTACAGGGGCGATGAGCAGTTCTTC. Its protein product is CSVEDYRGDEQFF.

V is TRBV3-1 and J is TRBJ2-5; D might be TRBD1 (5 bases). The DNA end is a closer match to TRBJ2-7, so the J assignment may be wrong. Germline V gene sequence: CDR1 LGHDT, CDR2 YNNKEL (reference sequence). This CDR3 region has 15 residues. CDR3 sequence (DNA): TGTGCCAGCAGCTTCGAGGTAGGGGTTACCCACGAGCAGTACTTC. This sequence encodes CASSFEVGVTHEQYF.

This clonotype was seen a few times. The chain is built from TRBV29-1 and TRBJ2-5, with D possibly being TRBD1 (6 bases). V was clipped by 0 bases and J by 5 bases, with 13 bases between them. This CDR3 is 14 amino acids long. CDR1 SQVTM and CDR2 ANQGSEA come from the germline V gene. Written as DNA, the CDR3 is TGCAGCGTTGAAGAGACAGGAAAGGGGGAGACCCAGTACTTC. It is translated as CSVEETGKGETQYF.

This rearrangement joins TRBV4-1 to TRBJ2-5, with D perhaps matching TRBD1 (5 bases). This CDR3 region has 14 residues. Germline CDR1 and CDR2: MGHRA and YSYEKL. Trimming took 1 base from V and 3 from J, leaving 9 bases between them. In nucleotides, the CDR3 is TGCGCCAGCAGCCAAGGACAGCATAAAGAGACCCAGTACTTC. It encodes CASSQGQHKETQYF.

In its sample, this clonotype was seen many times. The chain carries TRBV7-2 and TRBJ2-2; D is undetermined. Germline V gives CDR1 SGHTA, CDR2 FQGNSA. V was shortened by 3 bases and J by 7 bases, with 9 bases between the two germline ends. This CDR3 is 13 amino acids long. The CDR3 DNA is TGTGCCAGCAGCTTCTTCGGACGCGGGGAGCTGTTTTTT. Translation gives CASSFFGRGELFF.

The gene calls are TRBV2 and TRBJ2-2; D may be TRBD1 (6 bases). This CDR3 has 16 residues. Per germline, CDR1 SNHLY and CDR2 FYNNEI. V was clipped by 6 bases and J by 7 bases, with 21 bases between them. CDR3 in DNA: TGTGCCAGCAGGTCTGACCTCCGGGACATCTACGGGGAGCTGTTTTTT. Translation: CASRSDLRDIYGELFF.

The V and J genes are TRBV5-1 and TRBJ2-5, with D possibly being TRBD1 (6 bases). The J call may be mistaken, given a closer DNA end match to TRBJ2-7. Germline CDR1 is SGHRS and CDR2 is YFSETQ. There are 13 residues in the CDR3. The CDR3 sequence is CASSLTTGYEQYF. In DNA, the CDR3 is TGCGCCAGCAGCTTAACCACAGGGTACGAGCAGTACTTC.

The rearrangement links TRBV20-1 to TRBJ2-7; a weak D match, TRBD2 (7 bases). The V end lost 0 bases, the J end lost 1 base, and 13 bases lay between the germline ends. CDR1 is DFQATT and CDR2 is SNEGSKA in the germline V gene (reference sequence). The CDR3 is made up of 15 amino acids. The CDR3 DNA reads TGCAGTGCTAGAGATGGGGGGGGCTGGTCCTACGAGCAGTACTTC. The encoded protein is CSARDGGGWSYEQYF.

The chain recombines TRBV2 with TRBJ1-2, with 7 positions matching TRBD1. CDR1 SNHLY and CDR2 FYNNEI come from the germline V gene. Germline trimming cut 5 bases from V and 7 bases from J; bases unmatched to any gene: 13. CDR3 length: 15 amino acids. CDR3 protein: CASSLAGGEIVGYTF. DNA for the CDR3: TGTGCCAGCAGTTTAGCAGGGGGGGAGATAGTTGGCTACACCTTC.

This clonotype was counted a single time. The gene calls are TRBV4-2 and TRBJ2-5; the D gene is possibly TRBD2 (6 bases). Trimming cost V 4 bases and J 4 bases, with 13 bases left between them. Germline values: CDR1 LGHNA, CDR2 YNFKEQ. CDR3 length: 14 amino acids. The CDR3 reads CASSRRLEVETQYF. CDR3 in DNA: TGTGCCAGCAGCCGACGACTAGAAGTAGAGACCCAGTACTTC.

This clonotype was seen only a few times. The genes are TRBV12-3 or TRBV12-4 and TRBJ2-4; TRBD1 aligns across 7 bases. The CDR3 loop spans 15 amino acids. The ends lost 5 bases at V and 7 bases at J; junction bases unmatched: 11. CDR3 nucleotides: TGTGCCAGCAGTCCCGCAGGGGGAATAGGGAACATTCAGTACTTC. Translated: CASSPAGGIGNIQYF.

A few counts support this clonotype. The V call is TRBV12-5, the J call TRBJ1-5, with TRBD1 as a possible D gene (6 bases). Germline assignment: CDR1 LGHNT and CDR2 FRNRAP. V was trimmed by 5 bases and J by 11 bases, leaving 19 bases between them. The CDR3 is made up of 14 amino acids. CDR3 in amino acids: CASGTGQWSWSQHF. The CDR3, as DNA: TGTGCTAGTGGTACAGGACAGTGGTCTTGGTCCCAGCATTTT.

The V gene is TRBV24-1, the J gene TRBJ2-4; D is perhaps TRBD2 (6 bases). V lost 4 bases to trimming and J lost 8 bases, with 14 bases between them. This CDR3 contains 14 residues. CDR1 KGHDR and CDR2 SFDVKD come from the germline V gene. The CDR3 loop reads CATSESGSKHIQYF. In DNA form, the CDR3 reads TGTGCCACCAGTGAAAGCGGGTCTAAACACATTCAGTACTTC.

The rearrangement joins TRBV7-2 to TRBJ2-7; possible D gene TRBD1, 5 bases. The germline V and J ends were trimmed by 1 base and 3 bases, with 10 bases remaining between them. CDR3 length equals 14 residues. CDR1 is SGHTA and CDR2 is FQGNSA in the germline V gene. The CDR3 DNA sequence: TGTGCCAGCAGCTTAGTCGGGCAGGGCTACGAGCAGTACTTC. It yields the protein CASSLVGQGYEQYF.

The chain carries TRBV4-1 and TRBJ2-4, with D tentatively TRBD1 (5 bases). The DNA end is more similar to TRBJ2-7, so the J call may be wrong. The CDR3 is 13 residues long. In germline, CDR1 is MGHRA, CDR2 YSYEKL. The DNA of the CDR3 is TGCGCCAGCAGCCAAGAGCAGGGCCGCGAGCAGTACTTC. The encoded protein is CASSQEQGREQYF.

In its sample, this clonotype was seen a few times. The chain uses TRBV15 and TRBJ1-4, with a tentative D call TRBD1 (6 bases). The CDR3 has 14 residues. Germline CDR1 LNHNV, CDR2 YYDKDF (reference sequence). Trimming cost V 0 bases and J 4 bases, with 6 bases left between them. The CDR3: CATSRDRGNEKLFF. CDR3 nucleotides: TGTGCCACCAGCAGAGACAGGGGTAATGAAAAACTGTTTTTT.

J is TRBJ2-3 and V is TRBV5-1, with 7 bases identical to TRBD1. This CDR3 has 15 amino acids. V was pared by 0 bases and J by 6 bases, with 7 bases of the junction left unmatched. Looked up from germline, CDR1 is SGHRS and CDR2 is YFSETQ. The CDR3 here is CASSLASTGWDTQYF. As DNA, the CDR3 is TGCGCCAGCAGCTTGGCCTCGACAGGGTGGGATACGCAGTATTTT.

A note on this clonotype: A read error may produce the germline difference seen at one junction end. This chain uses TRBV6-6 with TRBJ2-2; D is unresolved. Germline V gene data show CDR1 as MNHNY and CDR2 as SVGAGI (reference sequence). This CDR3 comprises 14 residues. The CDR3: CVSSPGGFGGELFF. Written as DNA, the CDR3 is TGTGTCAGCAGCCCAGGTGGTTTCGGCGGGGAGCTGTTTTTT.

This chain joins TRBV29-1 and TRBJ2-3; D not certain. With 6 bases removed from V and 3 bases from J, the gap between germline ends came to 13 bases. Germline lookup yields CDR1 SQVTM and CDR2 ANQGSEA. The CDR3 has 13 amino acids. CDR3 in amino acids: CSVAPLGTDTQYF. The CDR3 DNA follows: TGCAGCGTGGCACCCCTGGGGACAGATACGCAGTATTTT.

The genes are TRBV15 and TRBJ1-2, with D maybe TRBD1 (5 bases). V was trimmed by 5 bases and J by 3 bases, leaving 16 bases between them. The CDR3 totals 15 residues. Germline CDR1 LNHNV, CDR2 YYDKDF (reference sequence). The CDR3 region has the DNA TGTGCCACCAGCGGCTTTGAAGGGGCGGACTATGGCTACACCTTC. As protein: CATSGFEGADYGYTF.

The chain combines TRBV6-5 with TRBJ1-2, with a tentative D call TRBD1 (5 bases). The CDR3 has 15 residues. Germline V gene sequence: CDR1 MNHEY, CDR2 SVGAGI. V dropped 2 bases and J dropped 6 bases, with 16 bases sitting between them. The CDR3 spells CASSYVAQGSHGYTF. The CDR3 bases are TGTGCCAGCAGTTACGTTGCGCAGGGAAGTCATGGCTACACCTTC.

The chain uses TRBV27 and TRBJ2-7; the D gene could be TRBD1 or TRBD2 (6 bases each). Trimming pared 6 bases from V and 0 bases from J, leaving 15 bases between. The length of the CDR3 is 15 residues. CDR1 and CDR2 (germline): MNHEY, SMNVEV (reference sequence). CDR3 bases: TGTGCCAGCAGCTACAGGGTCGGGGGCTCCTACGAGCAGTACTTC. Amino acid sequence: CASSYRVGGSYEQYF.

The chain uses TRBV7-8 and TRBJ1-1, with D uncertain. V lost 3 bases to trimming and J lost 1 base, with 6 bases between them. The CDR3 extends over 13 amino acids. Germline lookup yields CDR1 SGHVS and CDR2 FQNEAQ. The CDR3 region is CASSFIENTEAFF. In DNA form, the CDR3 reads TGTGCCAGCAGCTTCATCGAGAACACTGAAGCTTTCTTT.

The chain links TRBV3-1 to TRBJ1-1; D gene ambiguous. This CDR3 has 13 residues. Per the germline V gene, CDR1 is LGHDT and CDR2 is YNNKEL (reference sequence). Trimming removed 1 base at V and 4 bases at J, with 7 bases between. Here the CDR3 DNA reads TGTGCCAGCAGCCAAGGATGGGCCACTGAAGCTTTCTTT. Encoded protein: CASSQGWATEAFF.